This T cell receptor beta chain was sequenced for a study of human versus mouse CDR3 diversity and MHC coevolution. For the study at large: The immunoSEQ assay reportedly detects one in 200,000 T cells.

The assay was immunoSEQ multiplex PCR, and TCRdb's table has in-frame clones only and misses some. The repertoire holds 50,000 to 70,000 clones, with around 94% as singletons. Overall study results and limits: Among all groups, most of the three human donors showed least clonal inequality. Compared with mice, human CDR3s carried more deletions and insertions on average.

Naive CD4 T cells were sorted as CD45RO-negative, CD62L-positive. V dropped 4 bases and J dropped 5; count of bases not matched to a gene: 11. The length of the CDR3 is 16 residues. Germline-derived CDR1 and CDR2 are LNHDA and SQIVND (reference sequence). With respect to this clone: What it binds is unknown.

The receptor was derived from a person between 60 and 70 years old in good health. The chain links TRBV19 to TRBJ2-5; 9 positions agree with TRBD1. Sequencing was done on a sample of naive CD4+ T cells from blood. Documented subset: CD45RO-negative CD62L-positive naive CD4 T cells. The CDR3 DNA reads TGTGCCAGTAGTACCCAAAAACAGGGGGCAGGGGAGACCCAGTACTTC. It encodes CASSTQKQGAGETQYF.